One sample yielded the 4 T cell receptor beta chains listed below, sequenced in a study of CD8 T cells in Susac syndrome. Reverse transcription used about 0.45 to 1 ug RNA and random hexamers. From the immunoSEQ multiplex PCR reads, TCRdb called clonotypes with MiXCR, one entry per CDR3 protein. The sample consists of a few hundred thousand distinct CDR3 sequences, roughly 94% of them appearing once. Sequencing used CD4+ T cells from PBMCs. Every receptor here comes from a human donor with multiple sclerosis.

The chain employs TRBV7-9 and TRBJ2-7; 10 bases align to TRBD1. Unmatched junction bases numbered 8, after V lost 4 bases and J lost 5 bases. Germline V gene sequence: CDR1 SEHNR, CDR2 FQNEAQ (reference sequence). This CDR3 comprises 15 residues. CDR3 nucleotides: TGTGCCAGCAGCTACACCGGGACAGGGGACAACGAGCAGTACTTC. Translating it yields CASSYTGTGDNEQYF.

This clonotype is a singleton in its sample. The V call is TRBV4-1, the J call TRBJ1-6, with D possibly matching TRBD1 (6 bases). The CDR3 is 15 residues long. Trimming shortened V by 0 bases and J by 10 bases, and 13 bases separated the two germline ends. Germline assignment: CDR1 MGHRA and CDR2 YSYEKL. CDR3 nucleotides: TGCGCCAGCAGCCAAGAGGGGGGGCCGGGATCACCCCTCCACTTT. It codes for CASSQEGGPGSPLHF.

J is TRBJ2-3 and V is TRBV29-1, with 11 positions matching TRBD2. The V and J ends lost 4 bases and 4 bases, in that order; junction bases with no gene match: 4. The CDR3 spans 14 residues. From germline, CDR1 is SQVTM and CDR2 ANQGSEA. The CDR3 protein is CSVATSGAPDTQYF. DNA of the CDR3: TGCAGCGTTGCGACTAGCGGGGCCCCAGATACGCAGTATTTT.

This chain joins TRBV18 and TRBJ2-3, with TRBD1 identical over 11 bases. The ends lost 8 bases at V and 3 bases at J; junction bases unmatched: 7. Germline V gene sequence: CDR1 KGHSH, CDR2 LQKENI. CDR3 length equals 15 residues. The CDR3 DNA follows: TGTGCCAGCCGACCTGGACAGGGGGCAACAGATACGCAGTATTTT. It yields the protein CASRPGQGATDTQYF.